A selection of T cell receptor beta chains follows, all from one sample in a study of blood T cells in healthy people across ages. Using its own MiXCR run on the 5' RACE reads, TCRdb lists one record per CDR3 protein. The sample yields some 1.6 million distinct CDR3 sequences, about 31% seen once. Input material: blood. These receptors originate from a woman aged 25 to 45 in good health. Both conserved end residues are part of each CDR3. A D gene is named only where the DNA matches it firmly. Rows give clone size only sometimes, using once, few, many, or a class for an expanded clone.

DNA	CDR3	D	J	V	size
TGTGCCAGCCCTACAGGGTACCAAGAGACCCAGTACTTC	CASPTGYQETQYF	.	TRBJ2-5	TRBV18	.
TGTGCCAGCAGACGAATCGGCGGGTCAGGGATCCACAATGAGCAGTTCTTC	CASRRIGGSGIHNEQFF	.	TRBJ2-1	TRBV7-3	.
TGTGCCAGCAGTCCACAGTTTTTGGCACTGTTTTTT	CASSPQFLALFF	.	TRBJ1-4	TRBV6-6	.
TGTGCCAGCATGAATAATGCTGAAGCTTTCTTT	CASMNNAEAFF	.	TRBJ1-1	TRBV28	few
TGTGCCAGCAGCTTAGGGGCGGTCAAGACCTACGAGCAGTACTTC	CASSLGAVKTYEQYF	.	TRBJ2-7	TRBV11-2	few
TGTGCCAGCAGCTTCGAGAGGACTAGCGGGGGGAGCACAGATACGCAGTATTTT	CASSFERTSGGSTDTQYF	TRBD2	TRBJ2-3	TRBV7-2	.
TGTGCCAGGGGGCATGGGGGCTCCTACAATGAGCAGTTCTTC	CARGHGGSYNEQFF	.	TRBJ2-1	TRBV7-3	few
TGTGCCAGCAGCCAATTACGCGGGGGGGCCTTCTACAATGAGCAGTTCTTC	CASSQLRGGAFYNEQFF	TRBD2	TRBJ2-1	TRBV3-1	.
TGTGCCAGCAGCAAGACTAGCGGGGGACGTATTAACACAGATACGCAGTATTTT	CASSKTSGGRINTDTQYF	TRBD2	TRBJ2-3	TRBV11-3	.
TGTGCCAGCAACGCACAGGTTACCTACAATGAGCAGTTCTTC	CASNAQVTYNEQFF	.	TRBJ2-1	TRBV9	few
TGTGCCAGCAGCCGGGCCTTTGGGGCTAATGAAAAACGGTTTTTT	CASSRAFGANEKRFF	.	TRBJ1-4	TRBV7-9	.
TGTGCCACCAGTGATTACTCTGGGACATCCTACGACGGGGAGCTGTTTTTT	CATSDYSGTSYDGELFF	.	TRBJ2-2	TRBV24-1	.
TGTGCCAGCAGCCAAGCTAGCGGGGTTGGGACCCAGTACTTC	CASSQASGVGTQYF	TRBD2	TRBJ2-5	TRBV3-1	once
TGTGCCAGCAGCTTAGAGGGGTACGAGACCCAGTACTTC	CASSLEGYETQYF	.	TRBJ2-5	TRBV13	many
TGTGCCAGCAGTTTATGGGGCGGGAGCTCTAGCAATCAGCCCCAGCATTTT	CASSLWGGSSSNQPQHF	.	TRBJ1-5	TRBV12-3/TRBV12-4	.
TGTGTCAGCAGTGAAAGACAGGGGTCCCATCAGCCCCAGCATTTT	CVSSERQGSHQPQHF	TRBD1	TRBJ1-5	TRBV2	.
TGCGCCAGCAGCCAAGGGGGAATCCGGAATGAGCAGTTCTTC	CASSQGGIRNEQFF	.	TRBJ2-1	TRBV4-1	.
TGTGCCAGCAGCCCGTACAACCGGGACAGGGGCGGGGGTGAGCAGTTCTTC	CASSPYNRDRGGGEQFF	TRBD1	TRBJ2-1	TRBV11-1	once
TGTGCCAGCACACGGGACATGAACACTGAAGCTTTCTTT	CASTRDMNTEAFF	.	TRBJ1-1	TRBV11-2	few
TGTGCCAGCAGTTTTGCAGGGACGGGCACAGATACGCAGTATTTT	CASSFAGTGTDTQYF	.	TRBJ2-3	TRBV7-8	.
TGTGCCAGCAGCGTCTTCCAGAACACTGAAGCTTTCTTT	CASSVFQNTEAFF	.	TRBJ1-1	TRBV9	few
TGTGCCAGCAGTGAGGAACATGCCGGTAGGAAGCCGAATAAAGAGACCCAGTACTTC	CASSEEHAGRKPNKETQYF	.	TRBJ2-5	TRBV6-1	.
TGTGCCAGCAGTTCGACAGCTGCGGGTGAAGCTTTCTTT	CASSSTAAGEAFF	.	TRBJ1-1	TRBV6-2/TRBV6-3	few
TGCAGTGCTAGAGAGGAGTTAGGGGAGGGTTACGAGCAGTACTTC	CSAREELGEGYEQYF	TRBD2	TRBJ2-7	TRBV20-1	few
TGTGCCAGCAGCGGTCCCGGGACAGTCAATGAGCAGTTCTTC	CASSGPGTVNEQFF	TRBD1	TRBJ2-1	TRBV9	few
TGTGCCAGCAGTTCCTACAGGTCCGAGCAGTACTTC	CASSSYRSEQYF	.	TRBJ2-7	TRBV2	.
TGCGCCAGCAGGACCCTCGGTGGTGGCGGCGAGCAGTACTTC	CASRTLGGGGEQYF	.	TRBJ2-7	TRBV5-1	few
TGTGCCAGCAGTTTTTTATACAGGGGGGTTACAGATACGCAGTATTTT	CASSFLYRGVTDTQYF	TRBD1	TRBJ2-3	TRBV28	.